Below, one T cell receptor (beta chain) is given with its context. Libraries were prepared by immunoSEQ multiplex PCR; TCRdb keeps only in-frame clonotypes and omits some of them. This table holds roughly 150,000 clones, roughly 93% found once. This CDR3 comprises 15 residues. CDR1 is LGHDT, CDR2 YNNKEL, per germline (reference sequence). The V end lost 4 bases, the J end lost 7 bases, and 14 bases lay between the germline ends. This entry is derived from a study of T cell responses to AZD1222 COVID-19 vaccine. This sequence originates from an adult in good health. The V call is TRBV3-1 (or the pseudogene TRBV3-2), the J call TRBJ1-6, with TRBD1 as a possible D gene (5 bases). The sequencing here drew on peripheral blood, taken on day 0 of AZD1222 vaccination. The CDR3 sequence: CASSPPGDGNSPLHF. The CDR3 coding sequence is TGTGCCAGCAGCCCCCCCGGGGACGGGAATTCACCCCTCCACTTT.